A single sample is the source of the 17 T cell receptor beta chains below, sequenced in a study of shared clonotypes between healthy human individuals. Sequencing was performed with immunoSEQ multiplex PCR; in TCRdb, only in-frame clones are kept and a portion is missing. The sample lists about 1.5 million clones, over 95% occurring once. Sequencing was performed on naive CD4+ T cells sorted from blood. Subset meaning: CD45RA+ positively selected. The receptors derive from a man between 25 and 39 years old in good health.

For this clone: Within the sample, other DNA sequences also encode this same CDR3. The CDR3 region is CASSRDRGTEAFF. CDR3 DNA sequence: TGTGCCAGCAGCCGTGACAGGGGGACTGAAGCTTTCTTT. The rearrangement links TRBV5-4 to TRBJ1-1, with 9 bases aligning to TRBD1. Trimming removed 4 bases from V and 5 bases from J; junction bases left unmatched: 3. The V gene's germline CDR1 is SGHNT and CDR2 YYREEE (reference sequence). The CDR3 consists of 13 residues.

This chain joins TRBV7-9 and TRBJ2-1; D perhaps matches TRBD1 (5 bases). V was pared by 8 bases and J by 2 bases, with 16 bases between. Per germline, CDR1 SEHNR and CDR2 FQNEAQ (reference sequence). This CDR3 contains 15 residues. DNA for the CDR3: TGTGCCAGCCAGCCCCCAGGGATCCCCTACAATGAGCAGTTCTTC. Amino acid sequence: CASQPPGIPYNEQFF.

The chain links TRBV19 to TRBJ2-3, with D unresolved. V lost 7 bases to trimming and J lost 8 bases, with 10 bases between them. The germline V gene has CDR1 LNHDA and CDR2 SQIVND (reference sequence). This CDR3 has 11 residues. CDR3 sequence reads: CASTAAGTQYF. For the CDR3, the DNA is TGTGCCAGTACCGCGGCTGGTACGCAGTATTTT.

V gene TRBV7-9 combines with J gene TRBJ2-5; perhaps TRBD2 as D (6 bases). The CDR3 spans 14 residues. The V and J ends lost 0 bases and 5 bases respectively, with 10 bases between them. CDR1 is SEHNR and CDR2 is FQNEAQ in the germline V gene (reference sequence). In DNA form, the CDR3 reads TGTGCCAGCAGCTTAGCGGGAGGCCTGGAGACCCAGTACTTC. It encodes CASSLAGGLETQYF.

The chain has TRBV9 and TRBJ2-7; perhaps TRBD1 as D (6 bases). Between the trimmed V and J ends, which lost 0 bases and 2 bases, there was a span of 18 bases. The CDR3 runs to 17 residues. Germline-derived CDR1 and CDR2 are SGDLS and YYNGEE. This CDR3 is CASSVGERTAVPYEQYF. CDR3 bases: TGTGCCAGCAGCGTAGGGGAACGGACAGCTGTCCCCTACGAGCAGTACTTC. The whole variable domain, filled in from reference TRBV9 and TRBJ2-7, reads DSGVTQTPKHLITATGQRVTLRCSPRSGDLSVYWYQQSLDQGLQFLIQYYNGEERAKGNILERFSAQQFPDLHSELNLSSLELGDSALYFCASSVGERTAVPYEQYFGPGTRLTVT.

A single count supports this clone. J is TRBJ2-5 and V is TRBV7-2; D is unresolved. Between the trimmed V and J ends, which lost 5 bases and 1 base, there was a span of 14 bases. CDR1 is SGHTA, CDR2 FQGNSA, per germline. The CDR3 sequence is 15 residues long. The CDR3 protein is CASSPPRVPQETQYF. DNA of the CDR3: TGTGCCAGCAGCCCTCCCCGGGTCCCCCAAGAGACCCAGTACTTC.

In this sample, this clone turned up once. This chain connects TRBV20-1 to TRBJ2-3; D unresolved. CDR1 and CDR2 from the germline V gene are DFQATT and SNEGSKA (reference sequence). The V gene lost 1 base and the J gene lost 4 bases, with 3 bases spanning the gap. The CDR3 length is 11 residues. The CDR3 bases are TGCAGTGCTAGAGTGGCAGATACGCAGTATTTT. It codes for CSARVADTQYF.

V and J are TRBV25-1 and TRBJ2-5; 12 bases align to TRBD2. The CDR3 has 15 amino acids. Germline lookup yields CDR1 MGHDK and CDR2 SYGVNS. The junction had 6 bases not matched to a gene; V was cut back by 6 bases and J by 4 bases. The CDR3 protein is CASRERLAGVETQYF. The CDR3 nucleotides read TGTGCCAGCAGGGAAAGACTAGCGGGAGTAGAGACCCAGTACTTC.

The chain has TRBV10-3 and TRBJ2-3; no firm D call. The germline gives CDR1 ENHRY, CDR2 SYGVKD. The CDR3 is 13 residues long. The ends were cut back, 7 bases at V and 2 bases at J, with 10 bases in the middle. This CDR3 is CAITGRYTDTQYF. CDR3 coding DNA: TGTGCCATCACCGGCCGATACACAGATACGCAGTATTTT.

The rearrangement joins TRBV7-3 to TRBJ1-4, with unresolved D. There are 15 residues in the CDR3. Germline V gene sequence: CDR1 SGHTA, CDR2 FQGTGA. V was clipped by 4 bases and J by 8 bases, with 17 bases between them. This CDR3 reads CASSSSPSGREKLFF. Written as DNA, the CDR3 is TGTGCCAGCAGCTCCTCCCCGTCTGGGAGGGAAAAACTGTTTTTT.

This sequence joins TRBV2 and TRBJ1-1; D is possibly TRBD1 (5 bases). The germline V gene has CDR1 SNHLY and CDR2 FYNNEI. The CDR3 totals 13 residues. Trimming removed 6 bases from V and 1 base from J, with 9 bases in between. This chain's CDR3 is CASRDGQNTEAFF. DNA for the CDR3: TGTGCCAGCAGGGATGGACAGAACACTGAAGCTTTCTTT.

The chain carries TRBV10-3 and TRBJ2-3, with D tentatively TRBD1 or TRBD2 (6 bases each). CDR3 length: 18 residues. Trimming shortened V by 4 bases and J by 2 bases, and 22 bases separated the two germline ends. Germline values: CDR1 ENHRY, CDR2 SYGVKD. For the CDR3, the DNA is TGTGCCATCAGTGGCGGGACAAGCTTACTAGGATACACAGATACGCAGTATTTT. This gives the protein CAISGGTSLLGYTDTQYF.

The V call is TRBV10-2, the J call TRBJ2-7, with D uncertain. V lost 2 bases, J lost 5 bases, and 10 bases lay in between. CDR1 is WSHSY, CDR2 SAAADI, per germline. The CDR3 runs 13 residues. CDR3: CASSEIGPHEQYF. The CDR3 DNA reads as TGCGCCAGCAGTGAGATAGGGCCCCACGAGCAGTACTTC.

This chain links TRBV27 with TRBJ1-4; 8 bases map to TRBD1. V lost 5 bases to trimming and J lost 5 bases; unmatched junction nucleotides: 7. The germline V gene encodes CDR1 MNHEY and CDR2 SMNVEV (reference sequence). This CDR3 comprises 15 residues. The CDR3 protein is CASSPDRAYNEKLFF. In DNA, the CDR3 is TGTGCCAGCAGTCCGGACAGGGCCTACAATGAAAAACTGTTTTTT.

The chain recombines TRBV6-5 with TRBJ1-3; D is unclear. Trimming removed 2 bases at V and 0 bases at J, with 11 bases between. The V gene's germline CDR1 is MNHEY and CDR2 SVGAGI. This CDR3 has 16 amino acids. CDR3 nucleotides: TGTGCCAGCAGTTACGCCCCGCACAGCTCTGGAAACACCATATATTTT. It yields the protein CASSYAPHSSGNTIYF.

This clone is a singleton in its sample. As DNA, the CDR3 is TGTGCCAGCAGAGTACTGACTAGCGGGGGTCTAGGGGGCTCCTACAATGAGCAGTTCTTC. Protein product: CASRVLTSGGLGGSYNEQFF. This chain links TRBV27 with TRBJ2-1; TRBD2 agrees at 12 bases. Germline V gene lookup returns CDR1 MNHEY and CDR2 SMNVEV (reference sequence). V shed 6 bases and J 0 bases; nucleotides not matched to a gene: 15. This CDR3 has 20 amino acids.

This clone was counted once. The V gene is TRBV7-2, the J gene TRBJ1-4; no reliable D call. V was cut by 5 bases and J by 8 bases, with 15 bases left in between. Germline V CDR1 and CDR2: SGHTA, FQGNSA. The CDR3 sequence is 14 residues long. CDR3 nucleotide sequence: TGTGCCAGCAGCGCCTCACTTTTGGACGAAAAACTGTTTTTT. Its protein product is CASSASLLDEKLFF.